These 22 T cell receptor beta chains were all obtained from the same sample, sequenced in a study of CD8+ T cells in alopecia areata. Treatment described: oral pan-JAK inhibitor, 5-10 mg twice daily. Reverse transcription of extracted RNA yielded cDNA, which provided the sequencing template. Clones were read by immunoSEQ multiplex PCR, and TCRdb kept only the in-frame ones, dropping some. The data show about 42,000 clones, around three fifths seen once. Sequencing used CD8+ T cells sorted from blood, obtained at week 4, from a patient treated with tofacitinib. The receptor source for this set is a human donor with alopecia areata.

J is TRBJ1-2 and V is TRBV7-8; D is uncertain. The CDR3 covers 13 residues. The germline V gene has CDR1 SGHVS and CDR2 FQNEAQ. Trimming took 0 bases from V and 8 from J, leaving 10 bases between them. This CDR3 reads CASSLAYTIGYTF. As DNA, the CDR3 is TGTGCCAGCAGCTTAGCGTACACCATCGGCTACACCTTC.

The rearrangement uses TRBV23-1 and TRBJ2-7; D unclear. TRBV23-1 is placed among ORFs of uncertain function. The CDR3 spans 18 residues. Trimming left V 2 bases short and J 3 bases short, with 23 bases between. The CDR3, as DNA: TGCGCCAGCAGTCAAAAAACGAAACAGTGGGGTCGGCTCTACGAGCAGTACTTC. Translated, it gives CASSQKTKQWGRLYEQYF.

This clone occurred many times. The rearrangement joins TRBV7-8 to TRBJ2-7; D not certain. The CDR3 spans 11 residues. CDR1 is SGHVS, CDR2 FQNEAQ, per germline. V lost 5 bases and J lost 7, with 9 bases in between. Here the CDR3 DNA reads TGTGCCAGCAGCCCACGGCAGGAGCAGTACTTC. Its protein product is CASSPRQEQYF.

This chain links TRBV30 with TRBJ2-7; D gene ambiguous. The germline V gene encodes CDR1 GTSNPN and CDR2 SVGIG (reference sequence). V gave up 2 bases and J gave up 0 bases, with 11 bases separating them. The CDR3 is 14 residues long. The CDR3 region is CAWSPESDSYEQYF. The CDR3 bases are TGTGCCTGGAGTCCCGAATCGGACTCCTACGAGCAGTACTTC.

This chain joins TRBV19 and TRBJ1-2, with TRBD1 matching 7 bases. The V segment lost 6 bases and the J segment 8 bases; nucleotides outside the gene matches: 12. The CDR3 is 14 residues long. CDR1 and CDR2 from the germline V gene are LNHDA and SQIVND (reference sequence). For the CDR3, the DNA is TGTGCCAGTAGACGAAACCGGGACAGCTACGGCTACACCTTC. It yields the protein CASRRNRDSYGYTF.

The chain couples TRBV13 to TRBJ1-2, with a tentative D call TRBD1 (5 bases). Germline values: CDR1 PRHDT, CDR2 FYEKMQ (reference sequence). CDR3 length: 13 amino acids. V was cut by 1 base and J by 3 bases, with 6 bases left in between. The CDR3: CASSLEQDYGYTF. CDR3 bases: TGTGCCAGCAGCTTAGAACAGGACTATGGCTACACCTTC.

The table lists this clone with a few counts. The chain uses TRBV30 and TRBJ2-3; 12 bases line up with TRBD2. CDR1 GTSNPN and CDR2 SVGIG come from the germline V gene (reference sequence). The CDR3 has 15 residues. V lost 4 bases to trimming and J lost 2 bases; unmatched junction nucleotides: 4. As DNA, the CDR3 is TGTGCCTGGACTAGCGGGGGGGGACTCACAGATACGCAGTATTTT. This encodes CAWTSGGGLTDTQYF. The entire variable domain, with the rest obtained from reference TRBV30 and TRBJ2-3, is as follows: SQTIHQWPATLVQPVGSPLSLECTVEGTSNPNLYWYRQAAGRGLQLLFYSVGIGQISSEVPQNLSASRPQDRQFILSSKKLLLSDSGFYLCAWTSGGGLTDTQYFGPGTRLTVL.

This clone was detected a few times. The V gene is TRBV6-5, the J gene TRBJ2-5; D is undetermined. Germline CDR1 is MNHEY and CDR2 is SVGAGI. Trimming pared 6 bases from V and 1 base from J, leaving 9 bases between. The CDR3 totals 13 residues. The CDR3 loop is CASSGYLQETQYF. The CDR3, as DNA: TGTGCCAGCAGCGGATACCTCCAAGAGACCCAGTACTTC.

The chain has TRBV29-1 and TRBJ1-4, with D hard to call. The length of the CDR3 is 11 residues. Germline V gene lookup returns CDR1 SQVTM and CDR2 ANQGSEA. The V end lost 7 bases, the J end lost 4 bases, and 7 bases lay between the germline ends. In DNA form, the CDR3 reads TGCAGCGGTTTGGGTAATGAAAAACTGTTTTTT. Translating it yields CSGLGNEKLFF.

The CDR3 DNA sequence: TGTGCCAGCAGTGCACTTTCGGGGAACGAGCAGTACTTC. Its translation: CASSALSGNEQYF. The gene calls are TRBV6-5 and TRBJ2-7; D possibly corresponds to TRBD2 (5 bases). Germline assignment: CDR1 MNHEY and CDR2 SVGAGI. V was shortened by 5 bases and J by 5 bases, with 13 bases between the two germline ends. This CDR3 has 13 amino acids.

The chain links TRBV6-5 to TRBJ1-5; D is undetermined. V was pared by 9 bases and J by 5 bases, with 14 bases between. Germline V lookup: CDR1 MNHEY, CDR2 SVGAGI. The CDR3 contains 13 residues. In nucleotides, the CDR3 is TGTGCCAGTGCGTCCTCCGTCGATCAGCCCCAGCATTTT. Translation: CASASSVDQPQHF.

This sequence joins TRBV19 and TRBJ1-1, with D possibly TRBD1 on 5 matching bases. CDR1 is LNHDA, CDR2 SQIVND, per germline (reference sequence). Trimming took 2 bases from V and 5 from J, leaving 6 bases between them. This CDR3 has 12 amino acids. Here the CDR3 DNA reads TGTGCCAGTAGTATACCAGGGACTGAAGCTTTCTTT. It codes for CASSIPGTEAFF.

The chain combines TRBV29-1 with TRBJ1-2; TRBD1 matches 9 bases. Trimming cost V 7 bases and J 5 bases; bases outside gene matches: 8. This CDR3 has 13 amino acids. Germline values: CDR1 SQVTM, CDR2 ANQGSEA. CDR3 amino acids: CSGGTGGGYGYTF. CDR3 nucleotides: TGCAGCGGCGGAACAGGGGGCGGGTATGGCTACACCTTC.

J is TRBJ1-5 and V is TRBV12-5; D unclear. Trimming left V 2 bases short and J 3 bases short, with 5 bases between. Germline-derived CDR1 and CDR2 are LGHNT and FRNRAP. This CDR3 has 13 residues. CDR3 loop: CASGLSLNQPQHF. For the CDR3, the DNA is TGTGCTAGTGGTTTGAGTCTCAATCAGCCCCAGCATTTT.

The chain links TRBV9 to TRBJ2-1; 8 nucleotides match TRBD2. The CDR3 has 13 amino acids. The germline gives CDR1 SGDLS, CDR2 YYNGEE. Trimming cost V 0 bases and J 10 bases; bases outside gene matches: 3. CDR3 nucleotides: TGTGCCAGCAGCGTAGGGACTAGCAACGAGCAGTTCTTC. Its protein is CASSVGTSNEQFF.

Only a few counts were recorded for this clone. The rearrangement joins TRBV29-1 to TRBJ2-5; a weak D match, TRBD2 (5 bases). The germline V gene has CDR1 SQVTM and CDR2 ANQGSEA. V was shortened by 7 bases and J by 1 base, with 13 bases between the two germline ends. CDR3 length: 13 amino acids. The CDR3 protein is CSGNGVLQETQYF. Here the CDR3 DNA reads TGCAGCGGGAACGGGGTTCTCCAAGAGACCCAGTACTTC.

This CDR3 is CASSRSGSPSYNEQFF. The CDR3 DNA reads as TGTGCCAGCAGCCGAAGCGGGTCCCCCTCCTACAATGAGCAGTTCTTC. The chain links TRBV27 to TRBJ2-1, with TRBD2 as a possible D gene (6 bases). V was shortened by 6 bases and J by 0 bases, with 15 bases between the two germline ends. The CDR3 has 16 amino acids. Germline CDR1 MNHEY, CDR2 SMNVEV (reference sequence).

This clone was found a few times. The V and J genes are TRBV7-3 and TRBJ1-1; D may be TRBD1 (6 bases). Germline loops: CDR1 SGHTA, CDR2 FQGTGA. Trimming removed 4 bases from V and 6 bases from J, with 12 bases in between. CDR3 length equals 13 residues. This CDR3 reads CASSYSGAAEAFF. CDR3 DNA: TGTGCCAGCAGCTATTCAGGGGCCGCTGAAGCTTTCTTT. The full variable domain, its missing parts supplied by reference TRBV7-3 and TRBJ1-1, is GAGVSQTPSNKVTEKGKYVELRCDPISGHTALYWYRQSLGQGPEFLIYFQGTGAADDSGLPNDRFFAVRPEGSVSTLKIQRTERGDSAVYLCASSYSGAAEAFFGQGTRLTVV.

This clone has more than one count but fewer than ten. The chain recombines TRBV13 with TRBJ1-6, with a tentative D call TRBD1 (5 bases). The CDR3 loop spans 15 amino acids. Trimming cost V 4 bases and J 7 bases, with 14 bases left between them. Germline values: CDR1 PRHDT, CDR2 FYEKMQ (reference sequence). CDR3 amino acids: CASSWGIGSNSPLHF. As DNA, the CDR3 is TGTGCCAGCAGCTGGGGGATTGGGTCCAATTCACCCCTCCACTTT. The full variable domain, completed using reference TRBV13 and TRBJ1-6, is AAGVIQSPRHLIKEKRETATLKCYPIPRHDTVYWYQQGPGQDPQFLISFYEKMQSDKGSIPDRFSAQQFSDYHSELNMSSLELGDSALYFCASSWGIGSNSPLHFGNGTRLTVT.

The chain recombines TRBV6-5 with TRBJ2-7; the D is unclear. Germline CDR1 is MNHEY and CDR2 is SVGAGI. CDR3 size: 14 residues. The germline V and J ends were trimmed by 2 bases and 0 bases, with 8 bases remaining between them. The CDR3 reads CASSYGVSSYEQYF. CDR3 sequence (DNA): TGTGCCAGCAGTTACGGAGTCAGCTCCTACGAGCAGTACTTC.

This clone was detected only a few times. The chain carries TRBV6-4 and TRBJ2-7, with 13 nucleotides matching TRBD2. The J call may be incorrect, as the DNA end agrees better with TRBJ2-5. This CDR3 has 15 amino acids. From germline, CDR1 is MRHNA and CDR2 SNTAGT. The CDR3 is CASSVTSGGQETQYF. The CDR3 bases are TGTGCCAGCAGTGTGACTAGCGGGGGGCAAGAGACCCAGTACTTC.

The chain uses TRBV4-3 and TRBJ2-5; D call uncertain. V was shortened by 0 bases and J by 4 bases, with 12 bases between the two germline ends. The CDR3 covers 15 residues. The germline CDR1 and CDR2 sequences are LGHNA and YSLEER. The DNA for the CDR3 is TGCGCCAGCAGCCAAGATCGAAAGGGCGGAGAGACCCAGTACTTC. As protein: CASSQDRKGGETQYF.